A selection of T cell receptor beta chains follows, all from one sample in a study of T cells after yellow fever vaccination. MiXCR, applied by TCRdb to the 5' RACE reads, yields one record per CDR3 protein. This table has about 430,000 distinct CDR3 sequences, over 15% appearing once. Here the sequenced sample was PBMCs, taken before the yellow fever booster vaccination. The receptors stem from a man aged 18-30 years who received the YFV17D yellow fever vaccine. The CDR3 runs from the conserved cysteine through the conserved F or W. The D gene is left open where the match is weak. Rows give clone size only sometimes, using once, few, many, or a class for an expanded clone.

abundance	j_gene	v_gene	d_gene	CDR3nt	CDR3aa
NA	TRBJ1-2	TRBV10-3	NA	TGTGCCATCAGCAGGACAGCGTCCTATGGCTACACCTTC	CAISRTASYGYTF
NA	TRBJ1-2	TRBV4-3	NA	TGCGCCAGCAGCCACCCCCAGGACAACTATGGCTACACCTTC	CASSHPQDNYGYTF
few	TRBJ1-5	TRBV28	TRBD1	TGTGCCAGCAGTTTTATCGTTCCAGGGGGCATCAATCAGCCCCAGCATTTT	CASSFIVPGGINQPQHF
NA	TRBJ1-2	TRBV4-3	NA	TGCGCCAGCAGCCAAGAATGGGTTGGGATCTATGGCTACACCTTC	CASSQEWVGIYGYTF
NA	TRBJ1-2	TRBV4-3	TRBD1	TGCACCAGCAGCCCTGGGACAGCCGAGTATGGCTACACCTTC	CTSSPGTAEYGYTF
NA	TRBJ2-4	TRBV19	TRBD1	TGTGCCAGTAATAACCCGACAGGGGATCCACGAAACATTCAGTACTTC	CASNNPTGDPRNIQYF
few	TRBJ1-1	TRBV5-1	NA	TGCGCCAGCAGCTTTGACGGGGACACTGAAGCTTTCTTT	CASSFDGDTEAFF
few	TRBJ2-7	TRBV7-8	NA	TGTGCCAGCAGCGTAACTTACGAGCAGTACTTC	CASSVTYEQYF
NA	TRBJ2-2	TRBV7-9	NA	TGTGCCAGCAGCCCCCACGGGCTAAACACCGGGGAGCTGTTTTTT	CASSPHGLNTGELFF
NA	TRBJ1-6	TRBV7-9	NA	TGTGCCAGCAGCTCAGCGTACAGGCTAGATTCACCCCTCCACTTT	CASSSAYRLDSPLHF
NA	TRBJ1-5	TRBV7-6	TRBD1	TGTGCCAGCAGCTTAGACGCAGGGGGCTATCAGCCCCAGCATTTT	CASSLDAGGYQPQHF
NA	TRBJ2-1	TRBV3-1	TRBD2	TGTGCCAGCAGGCGGGGGGGATACAATGAGCAGTTCTTC	CASRRGGYNEQFF
few	TRBJ1-1	TRBV20-1	TRBD1	TGCAGTGTCACAGGGGGCTGGTTGAACACTGAAGCTTTCTTT	CSVTGGWLNTEAFF
few	TRBJ2-6	TRBV20-1	TRBD1	TGCAGTGCTAGGGGTGGACAGGGATACTCTGGGGCCAACGTCCTGACTTTC	CSARGGQGYSGANVLTF
few	TRBJ2-3	TRBV7-3	NA	TGTGCCAGCAGCTTAGGCCAGGGTGAAGATACGCAGTATTTT	CASSLGQGEDTQYF
NA	TRBJ1-2	TRBV10-3	TRBD1	TGTGCCATCAGTGGGGACGACAGGGGAGGAGTGGATGGCTACACCTTC	CAISGDDRGGVDGYTF
once	TRBJ1-6	TRBV4-3	NA	TGCGCCAGCAGCCAAGCGGTCGGCGGTCAGTTCGGGTCACCCCTCCACTTT	CASSQAVGGQFGSPLHF
NA	TRBJ2-2	TRBV6-6	TRBD1	TGTGCCAGCAGTTACCGGACAGGGGTAAACACCGGGGAGCTGTTTTTT	CASSYRTGVNTGELFF
NA	TRBJ2-2	TRBV11-1	NA	TGTGCCAGCAGCTTAGTTCTTGGGAACACCGGGGAGCTGTTTTTT	CASSLVLGNTGELFF
few	TRBJ2-1	TRBV2	TRBD2	TGTGCCAGCAGACTCGGACTAGCGGGGGTCGATGAGCAGTTCTTC	CASRLGLAGVDEQFF
few	TRBJ2-4	TRBV7-3	NA	TGTGCCAGCAGGGAGGGAAGGAACATTCAGTACTTC	CASREGRNIQYF
NA	TRBJ1-2	TRBV6-2/TRBV6-3	NA	TGTGCCAGCAGTTTTCTCCTCGGCTATGGCTACACCTTC	CASSFLLGYGYTF
few	TRBJ2-3	TRBV7-9	NA	TGTGCCAGCAGCTCTTACAGGGAAAACACAGATACGCAGTATTTT	CASSSYRENTDTQYF
few	TRBJ2-2	TRBV12-3/TRBV12-4	TRBD2	TGTGCCAGCAGTCGGGGGGACACCGGGGAGCTGTTTTTT	CASSRGDTGELFF
NA	TRBJ1-6	TRBV12-3/TRBV12-4	TRBD1	TGTGCCAGCACCCGATTCGGGACAGGGAATTCACCCCTCCACTTT	CASTRFGTGNSPLHF
NA	TRBJ2-3	TRBV4-3	NA	TGCGCCAGCAGCCAAGGCTCAGGGGTGGTGGGCACAGATACGCAGTATTTT	CASSQGSGVVGTDTQYF
NA	TRBJ2-5	TRBV4-1	TRBD2	TGCGCCAGCAGCCAAGGGGCTTTGCGAGCGGGGTACCAAGAGACCCAGTACTTC	CASSQGALRAGYQETQYF
NA	TRBJ1-5	TRBV4-1	NA	TGCGCCAGCAGCCAAGAGACAGTGAGCAATCAGCCCCAGCATTTT	CASSQETVSNQPQHF
few	TRBJ1-2	TRBV5-1	TRBD1	TGCGCCAGCAGTCCCGGGACAGGGGCTAACTATGGCTACACCTTC	CASSPGTGANYGYTF
few	TRBJ2-1	TRBV6-5	NA	TGTGCCAGCAGTTACTCCCGGCCGGGCACCCCCTCCTACAATGAGCAGTTCTTC	CASSYSRPGTPSYNEQFF
NA	TRBJ1-2	TRBV29-1	TRBD1	TGCAGCGTTGGGGACAGGGGGCTCCTTGACTATGGCTACACCTTC	CSVGDRGLLDYGYTF
NA	TRBJ2-2	TRBV7-2	NA	TGTGCCAGCAGCTTAGAATCTTACTGGGGATCCGGGGAGCTGTTTTTT	CASSLESYWGSGELFF
few	TRBJ2-5	TRBV4-3	NA	TGCGCCAGCAGCCCCGGACGGGCAGAGGACCAGTACTTC	CASSPGRAEDQYF
NA	TRBJ1-3	TRBV18	TRBD1	TGTGCCAGCTCACCCATTTCGGGACAGTCCTCTGGAAACACCATATATTTT	CASSPISGQSSGNTIYF
NA	TRBJ2-2	TRBV4-3	TRBD1	TGCGCCAGCAGCCAACGACAGGGGGCAAACACCGGGGAGCTGTTTTTT	CASSQRQGANTGELFF
few	TRBJ1-1	TRBV2	NA	TGTGCCACCTCGTGGGATAGAGGCACTGAAGCTTTCTTT	CATSWDRGTEAFF
NA	TRBJ2-5	TRBV20-1	NA	TGCAGTGCTAGGGGAGCACCCTGGGACCAAGAGACCCAGTACTTC	CSARGAPWDQETQYF
NA	TRBJ1-2	TRBV15	NA	TGTGCCACCAGCAGAGTCCTGACGTCCAGGGACTCCTATGGCTACACCTTC	CATSRVLTSRDSYGYTF
NA	TRBJ1-1	TRBV7-9	TRBD1	TGTGCCAGCAGCTTAGCTCAGGGGGATGACACTGAAGCTTTCTTT	CASSLAQGDDTEAFF
few	TRBJ2-4	TRBV5-5	TRBD1	TGTGCCAGCAGCCTTCGGACAGGGTCGGACAAAAACATTCAGTACTTC	CASSLRTGSDKNIQYF
NA	TRBJ2-4	TRBV12-3/TRBV12-4	NA	TGTGCCAGCAGAGAAGTGGACATTCAGTACTTC	CASREVDIQYF
few	TRBJ1-4	TRBV12-3/TRBV12-4	TRBD1	TGTGCCAGCAGTGGGAACAGGGGGTTGGGTGAAAAACTGTTTTTT	CASSGNRGLGEKLFF
NA	TRBJ1-5	TRBV5-1	NA	TGCGCCAGCAGCTTGGTTCCTGGCAGAAATCAGCCCCAGCATTTT	CASSLVPGRNQPQHF
few	TRBJ2-1	TRBV27	NA	TGTGCCAGCAGTTCATTCTATGAGCAGTTCTTC	CASSSFYEQFF
few	TRBJ1-4	TRBV20-1	TRBD1	TGCAGTGCTCGGGACAGGGGTACCGAAAAACTGTTTTTT	CSARDRGTEKLFF
few	TRBJ1-6	TRBV7-8	NA	TGTGCCAGCAGCCATCTGGCCAGGGAAGAAAATTCACCCCTCCACTTT	CASSHLAREENSPLHF
NA	TRBJ2-7	TRBV7-2	NA	TGTGCCAGCAGCACCACTCGTTACGAGCAGTACTTC	CASSTTRYEQYF
NA	TRBJ2-3	TRBV5-8	NA	TGTGCCAGCAGCGCCGGACAGTCTAGCACAGATACGCAGTATTTT	CASSAGQSSTDTQYF
NA	TRBJ2-6	TRBV7-8	NA	TGTGCCAGCAGCTTAGCGGGACGTTACTCTGGGGCCAACGTCCTGACTTTC	CASSLAGRYSGANVLTF